One TCR beta chain is described in this entry. Its antigen is not identified. Here immunoSEQ multiplex PCR was the method, and the copy in TCRdb shows in-frame clones only, minus some. In the table there are 100,000 to 120,000 clones, about 94% of which are singletons. The length of the CDR3 is 13 residues. Germline V gene sequence: CDR1 SGHRS, CDR2 YFSETQ. Trimming took 1 base from V and 4 from J, leaving 6 bases between them. These data are taken from a study of T cell responses to AZD1222 COVID-19 vaccine. Notes on the study in general: Repertoires were collected only later (after the peak T cell response had occurred). A rise in Spike-specific TCR breadth and depth followed two AZD1222 doses.

The receptor was isolated from an adult who received the AZD1222 COVID-19 vaccine. This rearrangement joins TRBV5-1 to TRBJ1-5; D is ambiguous. Here the sequenced sample was peripheral blood, taken 28 days after the second AZD1222 dose. The CDR3 protein is CASSLSQNQPQHF. CDR3 DNA sequence: TGCGCCAGCAGCTTGTCACAGAATCAGCCCCAGCATTTT.